The 8 T cell receptor beta chains below come from one sample, sequenced in a study of cytomegalovirus exposure and HLA in healthy donors. The PCR employed 60 Vbeta primers together with 13 Jbeta primers. The assay was immunoSEQ multiplex PCR, and TCRdb's table has in-frame clones only and misses some. Of some 190,000 clones listed, around 88% are singletons. Sequenced: PBMCs. The receptors here all came from a man aged 35-49 years in good health and CMV-seropositive.

This chain links TRBV18 with TRBJ2-2, with a possible D match to TRBD1 (6 bases). The V and J ends lost 3 bases and 0 bases respectively, with 8 bases between them. The CDR3 runs to 15 residues. Germline CDR1 reads KGHSH; CDR2 reads LQKENI. The CDR3 nucleotides are TGTGCCAGCTCACCCACAGGGCCGAACACCGGGGAGCTGTTTTTT. As protein: CASSPTGPNTGELFF. Filled out from reference TRBV18 and TRBJ2-2, the complete variable domain reads NAGVMQNPRHLVRRRGQEARLRCSPMKGHSHVYWYRQLPEEGLKFMVYLQKENIIDESGMPKERFSAEFPKEGPSILRIQQVVRGDSAAYFCASSPTGPNTGELFFGEGSRLTVL.

The chain uses TRBV13 and TRBJ2-7; D is unclear. Germline CDR1 and CDR2: PRHDT and FYEKMQ (reference sequence). This CDR3 is built from 16 residues. Trimming cost V 0 bases and J 2 bases, with 14 bases left between them. In DNA, the CDR3 is TGTGCCAGCAGCTTAGGCCCGGTAGTTAGTACCTACGAGCAGTACTTC. As protein: CASSLGPVVSTYEQYF.

The V and J genes are TRBV11-2 and TRBJ2-7; 7 bases map to TRBD1. Germline-derived CDR1 and CDR2 are SGHAT and FQNNGV. The V segment lost 3 bases and the J segment 0 bases; nucleotides outside the gene matches: 2. CDR3 length equals 14 residues. The CDR3 coding sequence is TGTGCCAGCAGCTTTCAGGGGGACTCCTACGAGCAGTACTTC. Amino acids: CASSFQGDSYEQYF.

V usage is TRBV21-1 and J usage is TRBJ1-1. TRBV21-1 is assigned pseudogene status. The CDR3 is made up of 17 amino acids. In DNA, the CDR3 is TGTGCCAGCAGCAAAGGCCGAGGCCGGCAACTCAACACTGAAGCTTTCTTT. It specifies CASSKGRGRQLNTEAFF.

The gene calls are TRBV13 and TRBJ2-5; 10 bases agree with TRBD2. With 4 bases clipped from V and 1 base from J, the junction kept 6 bases outside the gene matches. This CDR3 has 16 amino acids. The germline gives CDR1 PRHDT, CDR2 FYEKMQ (reference sequence). In DNA, the CDR3 is TGTGCCAGCAGCTCTGGGGGACTAGCGATCCAAGAGACCCAGTACTTC. Translation gives CASSSGGLAIQETQYF.

The CDR3 DNA follows: TGCGCCAGCAGCGTGGGACAGGCGAGCTCCTACGAGCAGTACTTC. It codes for CASSVGQASSYEQYF. The rearrangement uses TRBV5-1 and TRBJ2-7, with TRBD1 identical over 8 bases. This CDR3 contains 15 residues. Germline V CDR1 and CDR2: SGHRS, YFSETQ. V dropped 4 bases and J dropped 0; count of bases not matched to a gene: 6.

This clone was counted a few times. V usage is TRBV28 and J usage is TRBJ2-1; 10 positions agree with TRBD2. The trim removed 0 bases at V and 4 bases at J, leaving 3 bases unmatched. Germline loops: CDR1 MDHEN, CDR2 SYDVKM. This CDR3 spans 16 amino acids. The CDR3: CASSLWKREGYNEQFF. In nucleotides, the CDR3 is TGTGCCAGCAGTTTATGGAAGCGGGAGGGATACAATGAGCAGTTCTTC.

In this sample, this clone turned up a few times. This chain's CDR3 is CASSLSSGRASYNEQFF. In DNA, the CDR3 is TGCGCCAGCAGCTTGTCAAGCGGGAGGGCCTCCTACAATGAGCAGTTCTTC. The rearrangement joins TRBV5-1 to TRBJ2-1; 10 bases are a match to TRBD2. Per the germline V gene, CDR1 is SGHRS and CDR2 is YFSETQ. J gave up 0 bases and V 1 base, and 4 bases lay outside the gene matches. The CDR3 is 17 residues long.